The rows below give T cell receptor beta chains drawn from one sample of a study of blood T cells in healthy people across ages. MiXCR, run by TCRdb on the 5' RACE reads, gives a single entry per CDR3 protein. The sample has 1.5 million to 2 million distinct CDR3 sequences, about 31% seen once. Material: blood. Every receptor here comes from a woman under 40 in good health. Both conserved end residues are part of each CDR3. Fields, in order: V gene, J gene, clone size, D gene, CDR3 protein, CDR3 DNA. D genes are given only for firm matches. Rows may omit the clone size; those that give it use once, few, many or a size class.

TRBV20-1,TRBJ2-6,many,.,CSAMRSGANVLTF,TGCAGTGCTATGAGATCTGGGGCCAACGTCCTGACTTTC
TRBV9,TRBJ1-6,.,.,CAGSPDSGDSPLHF,TGTGCCGGCTCCCCGGACAGCGGGGATTCACCCCTCCACTTT
TRBV5-1,TRBJ2-1,many,.,CASSGFAPASSYNEQFF,TGCGCCAGCAGTGGGTTCGCCCCGGCTAGCTCCTACAATGAGCAGTTCTTC
TRBV20-1,TRBJ2-1,.,TRBD1,CSARGRDRYNEQFF,TGCAGTGCTAGAGGCCGGGACAGGTACAATGAGCAGTTCTTC
TRBV7-3,TRBJ1-1,.,.,CASSLTGGGNTEAFF,TGTGCCAGCAGCTTGACAGGTGGGGGGAACACTGAAGCTTTCTTT
TRBV20-1,TRBJ2-7,.,.,CSARQTASYEQYF,TGCAGTGCTAGGCAGACGGCCTCCTACGAGCAGTACTTC
TRBV3-1,TRBJ1-5,.,TRBD1,CACSQGGQGIMRNQPQHF,TGTGCCTGCAGCCAAGGAGGACAGGGGATAATGAGGAATCAGCCCCAGCATTTT
TRBV4-1,TRBJ1-3,.,.,CASSQDRTAGWNTIYF,TGCGCCAGCAGCCAAGATAGAACTGCCGGGTGGAACACCATATATTTT
TRBV9,TRBJ2-1,once,.,CASSGPSNEQFF,TGTGCCAGCAGCGGCCCTTCCAATGAGCAGTTCTTC
TRBV29-1,TRBJ1-1,few,.,CSVVGRQKNTEAFF,TGCAGCGTTGTAGGGCGACAGAAGAACACTGAAGCTTTCTTT
TRBV19,TRBJ2-1,.,TRBD2,CASSWAASGRAYEQFF,TGTGCCAGTAGTTGGGCGGCTAGCGGGAGGGCCTATGAGCAGTTCTTC
TRBV5-1,TRBJ2-7,few,.,CASIQSSYEQYF,TGCGCCAGCATCCAGAGCTCCTACGAGCAGTACTTC
TRBV4-1,TRBJ2-7,few,TRBD1,CASSQVGGQGVYEQYF,TGCGCCAGCAGCCAAGTGGGGGGACAGGGGGTCTACGAGCAGTACTTC
TRBV12-3/TRBV12-4,TRBJ2-1,.,.,CASSLMGSSYNEQFF,TGTGCCAGCAGTTTAATGGGGAGCTCCTACAATGAGCAGTTCTTC
TRBV6-1,TRBJ2-3,.,.,CASSEIGGPTDTQYF,TGTGCCAGCAGTGAAATTGGGGGCCCGACAGATACGCAGTATTTT
TRBV12-3/TRBV12-4,TRBJ1-1,.,.,CASSQVVSEAFF,TGTGCCAGCAGCCAAGTCGTAAGTGAAGCTTTCTTT
TRBV5-1,TRBJ2-1,few,.,CASRGTRYNEQFF,TGCGCCAGCCGGGGGACGCGCTACAATGAGCAGTTCTTC
TRBV12-3/TRBV12-4,TRBJ2-7,few,TRBD2,CASSLDPSGEPEQYF,TGTGCCAGCAGTTTAGATCCTAGCGGGGAACCCGAGCAGTACTTC
TRBV7-8,TRBJ2-1,few,.,CASSLLGAGGRNEQFF,TGTGCCAGCAGCTTACTTGGGGCAGGGGGGAGGAATGAGCAGTTCTTC
TRBV9,TRBJ2-6,few,.,CASSVNSYVSSGANVLTF,TGTGCCAGCAGCGTTAACAGCTATGTAAGCTCTGGGGCCAACGTCCTGACTTTC
TRBV29-1,TRBJ1-5,.,.,CSAGDNSNQPQHF,TGCAGCGCGGGGGACAATAGCAATCAGCCCCAGCATTTT
TRBV6-5,TRBJ2-5,.,.,CASSFFGNQETQYF,TGTGCCAGCAGTTTCTTCGGTAACCAAGAGACCCAGTACTTC
TRBV6-2/TRBV6-3,TRBJ1-1,.,.,CASRVTSDKAFF,TGTGCCAGCAGAGTGACATCTGATAAAGCTTTCTTT
TRBV27,TRBJ1-5,few,.,CASGGGSNQPQHF,TGTGCCAGCGGGGGGGGCAGCAATCAGCCCCAGCATTTT
TRBV19,TRBJ2-5,.,.,CASSWSAAQIQETQYF,TGTGCCAGTAGTTGGTCGGCAGCCCAGATCCAAGAGACCCAGTACTTC
TRBV5-1,TRBJ2-5,many,.,CASSHGTLGETQYF,TGCGCCAGCAGCCACGGGACTTTAGGGGAGACCCAGTACTTC
TRBV5-1,TRBJ1-1,many,.,CASSSGDRNTEAFF,TGCGCCAGCAGCTCGGGCGACAGAAACACTGAAGCTTTCTTT
TRBV20-1,TRBJ2-1,few,TRBD2,CSARDLAGGYNEQFF,TGCAGTGCTAGAGATTTGGCGGGGGGCTACAATGAGCAGTTCTTC
TRBV27,TRBJ2-3,.,TRBD2,CASNPLAGATDTQYF,TGTGCCAGCAACCCTCTAGCGGGGGCAACAGATACGCAGTATTTT
TRBV7-8,TRBJ1-2,few,.,CASSLAGPGYGYTF,TGTGCCAGCAGCTTAGCAGGACCGGGCTATGGCTACACCTTC
TRBV20-1,TRBJ1-1,.,.,CSAMAGAMNTEAFF,TGCAGTGCTATGGCCGGGGCCATGAACACTGAAGCTTTCTTT
TRBV4-1,TRBJ2-1,.,TRBD2,CASSPYLGGGNEQFF,TGCGCCAGCAGCCCTTACCTCGGGGGGGGCAATGAGCAGTTCTTC
TRBV2,TRBJ1-5,.,TRBD1,CASMWAGQGVSQPQHF,TGTGCCAGCATGTGGGCCGGGCAGGGGGTATCTCAGCCCCAGCATTTT
TRBV6-1,TRBJ1-2,few,.,CASILPSDGYTF,TGTGCCAGCATCCTACCCTCGGACGGCTACACCTTC
TRBV27,TRBJ2-1,once,TRBD2,CASSISGRGQETQFF,TGTGCCAGCAGTATAAGCGGGAGAGGGCAAGAGACCCAGTTCTTC
TRBV7-8,TRBJ2-1,.,TRBD1,CASSSPHRGGEQFF,TGTGCCAGCAGCTCGCCCCACAGGGGTGGTGAGCAGTTCTTC
TRBV6-5,TRBJ2-7,.,TRBD1,CASSLHRGAAYEQYF,TGTGCCAGCAGCTTGCACAGGGGGGCCGCATACGAGCAGTACTTC
TRBV20-1,TRBJ2-1,.,TRBD2,CSARGRRGSSYNEQFF,TGCAGTGCTAGGGGACGGCGGGGGAGCTCCTACAATGAGCAGTTCTTC
TRBV7-2,TRBJ2-1,many,.,CASSPVWGVDEQFF,TGTGCCAGCAGCCCCGTCTGGGGTGTCGATGAGCAGTTCTTC
TRBV2,TRBJ2-2,.,.,CASTRIGELFF,TGTGCCAGCACGAGAATCGGGGAGCTGTTTTTT
TRBV20-1,TRBJ2-1,.,TRBD2,CSARLPGLAGGNEQFF,TGCAGTGCTCGTCTTCCGGGACTAGCGGGAGGCAATGAGCAGTTCTTC
TRBV3-1,TRBJ2-4,.,.,CASSQDPNTAKNIQYF,TGTGCCAGCAGCCAAGATCCCAACACGGCCAAAAACATTCAGTACTTC
TRBV20-1,TRBJ2-3,.,TRBD2,CSANRLAGGTDTQYF,TGCAGTGCTAACAGACTAGCGGGGGGCACAGATACGCAGTATTTT
TRBV7-9,TRBJ2-7,many,.,CASSLDPPSYEQYF,TGTGCCAGCAGCCTCGACCCTCCCTCCTACGAGCAGTACTTC
TRBV5-1,TRBJ2-3,.,.,CASSHTGPGSPDTQYF,TGCGCCAGCAGCCACACTGGCCCCGGCTCCCCAGATACGCAGTATTTT
TRBV29-1,TRBJ1-2,many,.,CSVEEHGQPIYGYTF,TGCAGCGTTGAAGAGCACGGACAGCCGATCTATGGCTACACCTTC
TRBV10-2,TRBJ2-5,few,.,CASTPGGFETQYF,TGCGCCAGCACACCAGGAGGCTTTGAAACCCAGTACTTC
TRBV28,TRBJ2-1,few,TRBD2,CASTYLGLDGNEQFF,TGTGCCAGCACCTACCTAGGACTAGATGGCAATGAGCAGTTCTTC
TRBV12-3/TRBV12-4,TRBJ1-2,.,.,CASSLPPSGYGYTF,TGTGCCAGCAGTTTACCCCCAAGCGGGTATGGCTACACCTTC
TRBV28,TRBJ2-4,.,.,CASSLSGLGKNIQYF,TGTGCCAGCAGTTTATCAGGGCTCGGCAAAAACATTCAGTACTTC
TRBV7-2,TRBJ1-5,.,TRBD1,CASSNRDRGRLSGGNQPQHF,TGTGCCAGCAGCAACCGGGACAGGGGGCGCTTGTCTGGTGGCAATCAGCCCCAGCATTTT